These 25 T cell receptor beta chains share one sample of origin, sequenced in a study of blood T cells in healthy people across ages (dated by TCRdb to about 2015). Libraries were built with 5' RACE. TCRdb lists the instrument as Illumina HiSeq 2500. The second PCR ran for about 7 to 11 cycles and used a J-beta primer mix along with a sample-barcoded 5' primer. Clones were called with MiXCR by TCRdb after fastp trimmed the public reads at Q25, and only in-frame beta chains were retained. Each entry is one CDR3 protein sequence, shown with its most common DNA and genes. For this sample the table gives over 500,000 distinct CDR3 sequences, of which around a quarter were detected only once. The ten largest clones take up approximately 3.3% of the sample. This sample was shared with a second study, whose subject was T cells of mothers and their children.

Material for sequencing was blood. Receptors were obtained from a boy between 2 and 10 years old in good health.

The rearrangement joins TRBV20-1 to TRBJ2-1, with TRBD1 matching 8 bases. The last part of the DNA fits TRBJ2-5 better; the J call may be wrong. This CDR3 has 14 amino acids. Germline V gene sequence: CDR1 DFQATT, CDR2 SNEGSKA (reference sequence). The CDR3 sequence: CSATHWDRQETQYF. The CDR3 nucleotides read TGCAGTGCTACTCATTGGGACAGGCAAGAGACCCAGTACTTC.

Regarding this clonotype: An end of the junction does not agree with germline; a read error may underlie this. The rearrangement uses TRBV7-9 and TRBJ2-3, with 8 bases that match TRBD2. From germline, CDR1 is SEHNR and CDR2 FQNEAQ (reference sequence). This CDR3 region has 17 residues. The CDR3, as DNA: TGTGCCAGCAACTTAGGGGCACTAGCGGAAAGCGCAGATACGCAGTATTTT. This codes for CASNLGALAESADTQYF.

This clonotype has just a few counts. V gene TRBV7-2 combines with J gene TRBJ2-3; D might be TRBD2 (5 bases). V was shortened by 8 bases and J by 2 bases, with 14 bases between the two germline ends. Germline V lookup: CDR1 SGHTA, CDR2 FQGNSA. The CDR3 consists of 14 residues. CDR3: CASYPGGLTDTQYF. Written as DNA, the CDR3 is TGTGCCAGCTATCCTGGCGGACTCACAGATACGCAGTATTTT.

This clonotype was seen only a few times. V is TRBV20-1 and J is TRBJ2-7, with TRBD1 identical over 9 bases. The CDR3 spans 16 residues. Germline V lookup: CDR1 DFQATT, CDR2 SNEGSKA (reference sequence). The V and J ends lost 1 base and 3 bases, in that order; junction bases with no gene match: 10. In nucleotides, the CDR3 is TGCAGTGCTAGAGGGAGGTACGGGACAGGGCTCTACGAGCAGTACTTC. Its translation is CSARGRYGTGLYEQYF.

The chain uses TRBV13 and TRBJ2-3, with D perhaps TRBD1 (6 bases). The V gene's germline CDR1 is PRHDT and CDR2 FYEKMQ (reference sequence). V was clipped by 1 base and J by 2 bases, with 10 bases between them. The CDR3 is made up of 15 amino acids. DNA of the CDR3: TGTGCCAGCAGCTTAGAGGGACACGTCACAGATACGCAGTATTTT. This codes for CASSLEGHVTDTQYF.

The V and J genes are TRBV18 and TRBJ2-4; D is ambiguous. The CDR3 covers 14 residues. With 3 bases removed from V and 9 bases from J, the gap between germline ends came to 15 bases. Germline V lookup: CDR1 KGHSH, CDR2 LQKENI. Here the CDR3 reads CASSPPVGFGIQYF. The CDR3 coding sequence is TGTGCCAGCTCACCGCCGGTGGGGTTCGGCATTCAGTACTTC.

A few counts support this clonotype. The rearrangement joins TRBV6-5 to TRBJ2-6; the D gene is possibly TRBD2 (5 bases). This CDR3 contains 19 residues. With 3 bases removed from V and 0 bases from J, the gap between germline ends came to 18 bases. Germline assignment: CDR1 MNHEY and CDR2 SVGAGI. CDR3 nucleotides: TGTGCCAGCAGTTATAGGAGAGGGAACCTTTACTCTGGGGCCAACGTCCTGACTTTC. It encodes CASSYRRGNLYSGANVLTF.

The genes are TRBV6-1 and TRBJ2-5, with 7 bases aligning to TRBD1. The J call may be faulty, since TRBJ2-7 better matches the DNA end. Per germline, CDR1 MNHNS and CDR2 SASEGT. CDR3 length: 14 residues. CDR3 residues: CASRRDRRDYEQYF. The CDR3 coding sequence is TGTGCCAGCAGGAGGGACAGAAGAGACTACGAGCAGTACTTC.

This clonotype was detected a few times. The gene calls are TRBV2 and TRBJ2-5; D not resolved. Germline assignment: CDR1 SNHLY and CDR2 FYNNEI. CDR3 length equals 14 residues. V lost 7 bases and J lost 5, with 17 bases in between. The CDR3 loop is CASIQTFLKETQYF. Written as DNA, the CDR3 is TGTGCCAGCATTCAGACCTTCTTGAAGGAGACCCAGTACTTC.

In its sample, this clonotype was seen many times. The chain links TRBV6-2 or TRBV6-3 to TRBJ2-3; D unresolved. Trimming left V 6 bases short and J 5 bases short, with 9 bases between. CDR1 and CDR2 (germline): MNHEY, SVGEGT. CDR3 length equals 12 residues. The CDR3 DNA follows: TGTGCCAGCAGCAGAGGCGGAGATACGCAGTATTTT. Its translation is CASSRGGDTQYF.

This clonotype was seen a few times. The DNA for the CDR3 is TGTGCCAGCAGTTGGGAGGGTCTAGGCACTGAAGCTTTCTTT. This codes for CASSWEGLGTEAFF. This chain uses TRBV12-3 or TRBV12-4 with TRBJ1-1, with D unresolved. Trimming removed 4 bases at V and 4 bases at J, with 13 bases between. The CDR3 extends over 14 amino acids.

V gene TRBV11-2 combines with J gene TRBJ2-6; D remains ambiguous. Germline values: CDR1 SGHAT, CDR2 FQNNGV. The ends were cut back, 0 bases at V and 0 bases at J, with 12 bases in the middle. CDR3 length: 18 residues. The CDR3 protein is CASSLEVEMNSGANVLTF. In nucleotides, the CDR3 is TGTGCCAGCAGCTTAGAAGTGGAAATGAACTCTGGGGCCAACGTCCTGACTTTC.

The chain employs TRBV6-5 and TRBJ1-2; possibly TRBD1 for D (6 bases). The CDR3 extends over 14 amino acids. V gave up 2 bases and J gave up 4 bases, with 11 bases separating them. CDR1 and CDR2 from the germline V gene are MNHEY and SVGAGI. The CDR3 DNA reads TGTGCCAGCAGTTACGGGGGGGCTGTCTATGGCTACACCTTC. This translates into CASSYGGAVYGYTF.

V is TRBV5-1 and J is TRBJ2-5, with 8 bases fitting TRBD1. The CDR3 sequence is 17 residues long. CDR1 is SGHRS and CDR2 is YFSETQ in the germline V gene. V dropped 4 bases and J dropped 0; count of bases not matched to a gene: 11. CDR3 nucleotides: TGCGCCAGCAGCCAATACAGGGGGAAAAGGGACCAAGAGACCCAGTACTTC. Encoded protein: CASSQYRGKRDQETQYF. Using reference TRBV5-1 and TRBJ2-5 for the parts outside the CDR3, the full variable domain is KAGVTQTPRYLIKTRGQQVTLSCSPISGHRSVSWYQQTPGQGLQFLFEYFSETQRNKGNFPGRFSGRQFSNSRSEMNVSTLELGDSALYLCASSQYRGKRDQETQYFGPGTRLLVL.

Worth noting for this clonotype: A much larger clone is a single base away; this may be a read error. The chain uses TRBV20-1 and TRBJ1-2; maybe TRBD1 (5 bases). The CDR3 consists of 15 residues. V lost 8 bases and J 3 bases, leaving 22 bases between the germline ends. Germline assignment: CDR1 DFQATT and CDR2 SNEGSKA (reference sequence). In nucleotides, the CDR3 is TGCAGTCTATTTCTGACCGGGGCAGAAGACTATGGCTACACCTTC. As protein: CSLFLTGAEDYGYTF.

This clonotype was recorded a few times. V and J are TRBV7-9 and TRBJ2-5; 7 nucleotides agree with TRBD1. Germline-derived CDR1 and CDR2 are SEHNR and FQNEAQ (reference sequence). This CDR3 is 13 amino acids long. The V and J ends lost 4 bases and 9 bases, in that order; junction bases with no gene match: 8. CDR3 nucleotides: TGTGCCAGCAGCTACAGGGGTTGGAGTGCCCAGTACTTC. This encodes CASSYRGWSAQYF.

The sample holds a few counts of this clonotype. The chain joins TRBV24-1 to TRBJ2-5; the D gene is possibly TRBD1 (8 bases). Between the trimmed V and J ends, which lost 9 bases and 5 bases, there was a span of 15 bases. Per the germline V gene, CDR1 is KGHDR and CDR2 is SFDVKD. CDR3 length: 13 residues. CDR3 protein: CATAAQGGETQYF. The CDR3 DNA is TGTGCCACCGCAGCACAGGGGGGGGAGACCCAGTACTTC.

This chain joins TRBV6-5 and TRBJ1-4, with D maybe TRBD1 (6 bases). Germline V gene sequence: CDR1 MNHEY, CDR2 SVGAGI. The CDR3 has 14 amino acids. Trimming stripped 4 bases from V and 7 bases from J, with 13 bases between. CDR3 DNA: TGTGCCAGCAGTTCGGCAGGAGGGGGTGAAAAACTGTTTTTT. As protein: CASSSAGGGEKLFF.

This clonotype was recorded a few times. The chain is built from TRBV3-1 and TRBJ1-2, with D possibly matching TRBD1 (5 bases). The V end lost 4 bases, the J end lost 2 bases, and 11 bases lay between the germline ends. In germline, CDR1 is LGHDT, CDR2 YNNKEL (reference sequence). The CDR3 loop spans 14 amino acids. This chain's CDR3 is CASSRLGRNYGYTF. CDR3 bases: TGTGCCAGCAGCCGGCTGGGACGGAACTATGGCTACACCTTC.

The chain combines TRBV29-1 with TRBJ2-3, with TRBD1 matching 8 bases. This CDR3 has 14 residues. The V gene end was trimmed by 7 bases and the J gene end by 6 bases; junction bases not matched to a gene: 12. Per the germline V gene, CDR1 is SQVTM and CDR2 is ANQGSEA. This CDR3 reads CSATGAVQWDTQYF. CDR3 DNA: TGCAGCGCGACAGGGGCCGTACAGTGGGATACGCAGTATTTT.

In its sample, this clonotype was seen a few times. This chain connects TRBV30 to TRBJ1-2; the D is unclear. The V and J ends lost 3 bases and 4 bases respectively, with 12 bases between them. This CDR3 has 13 amino acids. Germline loops: CDR1 GTSNPN, CDR2 SVGIG (reference sequence). CDR3 DNA: TGTGCCTGGAGGGAGAGGGATGGCTATGGCTACACCTTC. It specifies CAWRERDGYGYTF. The complete variable domain, with remaining parts taken from reference TRBV30 and TRBJ1-2, reads SQTIHQWPATLVQPVGSPLSLECTVEGTSNPNLYWYRQAAGRGLQLLFYSVGIGQISSEVPQNLSASRPQDRQFILSSKKLLLSDSGFYLCAWRERDGYGYTFGSGTRLTVV.

This clonotype was recorded a few times. The J gene is TRBJ2-5, the V gene TRBV5-1, with 12 bases lining up with TRBD2. This CDR3 spans 17 amino acids. V lost 3 bases, J lost 0 bases, and 6 bases stayed unmatched. CDR1 and CDR2 from the germline V gene are SGHRS and YFSETQ. The CDR3 here is CASSYEGLAGYQETQYF. Here the CDR3 DNA reads TGCGCCAGCAGCTACGAAGGACTAGCGGGGTACCAAGAGACCCAGTACTTC. Filled out from reference TRBV5-1 and TRBJ2-5, the complete variable domain reads KAGVTQTPRYLIKTRGQQVTLSCSPISGHRSVSWYQQTPGQGLQFLFEYFSETQRNKGNFPGRFSGRQFSNSRSEMNVSTLELGDSALYLCASSYEGLAGYQETQYFGPGTRLLVL.

J is TRBJ2-1 and V is TRBV30, with no clear D. The CDR3 sequence is 12 residues long. Germline V lookup: CDR1 GTSNPN, CDR2 SVGIG (reference sequence). Trimming cost V 0 bases and J 9 bases, with 9 bases left between them. The CDR3 protein is CAWSVLRVEQFF. The CDR3 nucleotides read TGTGCCTGGAGTGTACTTCGAGTTGAGCAGTTCTTC.

V and J are TRBV12-3 or TRBV12-4 and TRBJ1-2; D might be TRBD1 (6 bases). Trimming took 5 bases from V and 7 from J, leaving 11 bases between them. The CDR3 totals 12 residues. The CDR3 region is CASSTGTPGYTF. Written as DNA, the CDR3 is TGTGCCAGCAGTACCGGGACACCTGGCTACACCTTC.

The rearrangement uses TRBV10-3 and TRBJ2-7, with D uncertain. Trimming pared 3 bases from V and 2 bases from J, leaving 5 bases between. The length of the CDR3 is 12 residues. Germline V gene lookup returns CDR1 ENHRY and CDR2 SYGVKD. CDR3 loop: CAISEATYEQYF. As DNA, the CDR3 is TGTGCCATCAGTGAAGCGACCTACGAGCAGTACTTC.